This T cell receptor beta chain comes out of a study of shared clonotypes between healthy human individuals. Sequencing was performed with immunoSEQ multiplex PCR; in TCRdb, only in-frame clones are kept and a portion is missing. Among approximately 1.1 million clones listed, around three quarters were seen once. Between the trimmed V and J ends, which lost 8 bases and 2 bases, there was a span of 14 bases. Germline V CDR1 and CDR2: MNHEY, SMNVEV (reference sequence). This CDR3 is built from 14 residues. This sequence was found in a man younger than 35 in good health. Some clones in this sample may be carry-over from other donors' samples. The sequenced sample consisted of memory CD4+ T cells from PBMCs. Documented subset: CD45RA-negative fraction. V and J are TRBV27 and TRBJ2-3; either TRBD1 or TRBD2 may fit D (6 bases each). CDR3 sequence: CASRGGGPTDTQYF. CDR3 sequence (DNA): TGTGCCAGCCGAGGGGGAGGCCCCACAGATACGCAGTATTTT.